The clone carrying this TCR beta chain came up a few times. The antigen remains unidentified. During the collection period, no donor immune events like infections were recorded. Sequenced by immunoSEQ multiplex PCR; TCRdb stores in-frame clones only, minus some. In the table there are 100,000 or so clones, roughly 87% of which are singletons. Germline V gene lookup returns CDR1 MNHEY and CDR2 SVGAGI. There are 14 residues in the CDR3. V was shortened by 2 bases and J by 4 bases, with 11 bases between the two germline ends. The record originates from a study of identifying expanded T cells in peripheral blood. Regarding the study as a whole: Two-week clone count variance significantly increased as total template count grew.

The TCR was taken from a person aged 18 to 75 in good health. The chain couples TRBV6-5 to TRBJ1-1; no clear D gene. The sequencing input was blood. The CDR3: CASSYGRLVTEAFF. Written as DNA, the CDR3 is TGTGCCAGCAGTTACGGGCGACTGGTCACTGAAGCTTTCTTT.